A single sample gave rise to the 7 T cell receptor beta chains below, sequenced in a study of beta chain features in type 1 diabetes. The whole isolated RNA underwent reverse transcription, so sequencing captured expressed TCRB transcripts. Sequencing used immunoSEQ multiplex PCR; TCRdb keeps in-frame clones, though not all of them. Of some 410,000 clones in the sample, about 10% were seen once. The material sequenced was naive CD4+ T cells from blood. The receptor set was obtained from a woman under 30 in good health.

The CDR3 DNA sequence: TGTGCCATCAGTGAAAGCGGAGATCAGCCCCAGCATTTT. The encoded protein is CAISESGDQPQHF. The V gene is TRBV10-3, the J gene TRBJ1-5; D is uncertain. This CDR3 comprises 13 residues. V was pared by 3 bases and J by 5 bases, with 8 bases between. Germline V gives CDR1 ENHRY, CDR2 SYGVKD.

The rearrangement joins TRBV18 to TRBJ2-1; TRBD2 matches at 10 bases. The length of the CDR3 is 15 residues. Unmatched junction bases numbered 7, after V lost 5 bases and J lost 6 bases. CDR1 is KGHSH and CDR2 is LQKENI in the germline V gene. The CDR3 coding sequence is TGTGCCAGCTCAGTGAGCGGGAGGGTGTCCAATGAGCAGTTCTTC. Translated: CASSVSGRVSNEQFF. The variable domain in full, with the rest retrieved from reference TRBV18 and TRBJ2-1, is NAGVMQNPRHLVRRRGQEARLRCSPMKGHSHVYWYRQLPEEGLKFMVYLQKENIIDESGMPKERFSAEFPKEGPSILRIQQVVRGDSAAYFCASSVSGRVSNEQFFGPGTRLTVL.

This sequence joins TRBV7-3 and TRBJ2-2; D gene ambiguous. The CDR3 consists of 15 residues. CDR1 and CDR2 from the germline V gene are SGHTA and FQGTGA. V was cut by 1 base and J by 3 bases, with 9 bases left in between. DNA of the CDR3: TGTGCCAGCAGCTTAAGAGCGTTCGACACCGGGGAGCTGTTTTTT. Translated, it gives CASSLRAFDTGELFF. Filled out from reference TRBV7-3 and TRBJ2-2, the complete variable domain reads GAGVSQTPSNKVTEKGKYVELRCDPISGHTALYWYRQSLGQGPEFLIYFQGTGAADDSGLPNDRFFAVRPEGSVSTLKIQRTERGDSAVYLCASSLRAFDTGELFFGEGSRLTVL.

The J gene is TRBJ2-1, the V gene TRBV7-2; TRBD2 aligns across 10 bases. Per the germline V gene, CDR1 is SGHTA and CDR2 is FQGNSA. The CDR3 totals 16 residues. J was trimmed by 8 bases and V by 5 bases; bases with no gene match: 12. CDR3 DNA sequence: TGTGCCAGCAGCCTAATCGGGGCTAGCGGGAGAGATGAGCAGTTCTTC. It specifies CASSLIGASGRDEQFF.

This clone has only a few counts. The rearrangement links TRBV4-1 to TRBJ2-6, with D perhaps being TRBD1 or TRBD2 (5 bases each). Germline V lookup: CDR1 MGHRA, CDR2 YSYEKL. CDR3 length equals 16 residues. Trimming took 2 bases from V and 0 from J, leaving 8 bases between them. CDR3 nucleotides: TGCGCCAGCAGCCAACCGGGGACCTCTGGGGCCAACGTCCTGACTTTC. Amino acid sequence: CASSQPGTSGANVLTF.

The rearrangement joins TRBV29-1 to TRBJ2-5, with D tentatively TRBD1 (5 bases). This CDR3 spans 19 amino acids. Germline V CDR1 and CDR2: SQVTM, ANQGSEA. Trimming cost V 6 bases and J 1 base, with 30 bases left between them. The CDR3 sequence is CSVEDILTPYGQIQETQYF. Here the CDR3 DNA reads TGCAGCGTAGAGGACATCCTAACACCTTATGGCCAGATCCAAGAGACCCAGTACTTC.

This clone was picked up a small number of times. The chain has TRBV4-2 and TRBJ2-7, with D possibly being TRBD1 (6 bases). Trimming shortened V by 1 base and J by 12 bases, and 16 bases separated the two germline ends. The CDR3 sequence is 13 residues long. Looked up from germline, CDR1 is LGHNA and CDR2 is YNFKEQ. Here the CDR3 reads CASSQVGQGLWYF. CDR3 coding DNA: TGTGCCAGCAGCCAAGTGGGACAAGGCCTGTGGTACTTC.